This is a list of T cell receptor beta chains from one sample in a study of T cell responses to AZD1222 COVID-19 vaccine. The table came from immunoSEQ multiplex PCR; TCRdb's copy has only in-frame clones and leaves some out. The table shows around 120,000 clones, with roughly 84% occurring only once. The sequences come from peripheral blood, collected on day 0 of AZD1222 vaccination. These receptors were collected from an adult in good health. The CDR3 runs from the conserved cysteine through the conserved F or W. D genes are given only for firm matches. Clone size is not always given. Where it is, it says once, few, many or a class for expanded clones.

>TRBJ1-2|-|-|TRBV18
TGTGCCAGCTCATCAGGTAGCTTGGGCTACACCTTC
CASSSGSLGYTF
>TRBJ1-5|-|-|TRBV30
TGTGCCTGGAGTCCCCAGAGTAGCAATCAGCCCCAGCATTTT
CAWSPQSSNQPQHF
>TRBJ1-2|-|-|TRBV6-1
TGTGCCAGCAGTGAAGGAAGGGCGGGCTACACCTTC
CASSEGRAGYTF
>TRBJ1-1|once|TRBD1|TRBV4-3
TGCGCCAGCAGCCAAGATGACAGGGGGAACACTGAAGCTTTCTTT
CASSQDDRGNTEAFF
>TRBJ2-7|-|-|TRBV19
TGTGCCAGTGGGGGGGCCGGGACAGAATACGAGCAGTACTTC
CASGGAGTEYEQYF
>TRBJ1-5|-|TRBD1|TRBV3-1/TRBV3-2
TGTGCCAGCAGCCATGGACAGGGGGCATCCAATCAGCCCCAGCATTTT
CASSHGQGASNQPQHF
>TRBJ2-5|-|-|TRBV21-1
TGTGCCAGCAGCCTACGGACAGGTCTCGGTCCCCTTGAAGAGACCCAGTACTTC
CASSLRTGLGPLEETQYF
>TRBJ1-5|-|-|TRBV19
TGTGCCAGTAGTATCAAGGGTGATCAGCCCCAGCATTTT
CASSIKGDQPQHF
>TRBJ1-5|-|-|TRBV7-9
TGTGCCAGCAGCCCCCTCGGGAGCCATCAGCCCCAGCATTTT
CASSPLGSHQPQHF
>TRBJ2-3|-|TRBD1|TRBV15
TGTGCCACCAGCAGAGGTTGGACAGGGGAGGATACGCAGTATTTT
CATSRGWTGEDTQYF
>TRBJ1-1|-|-|TRBV6-2/TRBV6-3
TGTGCCAGCAGTAGGACCGGGGAAACTGAAGCTTTCTTT
CASSRTGETEAFF
>TRBJ2-3|-|-|TRBV7-2
TGTGCCAGCAGCTCACCGAAGGGTGTGGATACGCAGTATTTT
CASSSPKGVDTQYF
>TRBJ2-1|-|-|TRBV7-9
TGTGCCAGCAGCTCCCGGGGGACCCGCTCCTACAATGAGCAGTTCTTC
CASSSRGTRSYNEQFF
>TRBJ2-5|-|-|TRBV5-6
TGTGCCAGCAGAGGCTGGGGGCAACTTCGAGAGACCCAGTACTTC
CASRGWGQLRETQYF
>TRBJ1-5|-|TRBD1|TRBV6-2/TRBV6-3
TGTGCCAGCAGTTACGTGGACAGGGGGCGTAGGAATCAGCCCCAGCATTTT
CASSYVDRGRRNQPQHF
>TRBJ2-1|few|-|TRBV6-5
TGTGCCAGCAGTTACGGGGGCCCCCAATCCTACAATGAGCAGTTCTTC
CASSYGGPQSYNEQFF
>TRBJ2-3|-|TRBD2|TRBV2
TGTGCCAGCACCCGGCGAAGCGGGGGGACAGATACGCAGTATTTT
CASTRRSGGTDTQYF
>TRBJ1-2|-|-|TRBV10-3
TGTGCCATCAGTGAGTCAACAGGGATAGGAGCTTACTATGGCTACACCTTC
CAISESTGIGAYYGYTF
>TRBJ2-7|-|TRBD1|TRBV7-3
TGTGCCAGCAGCTACGGGACAGGAGCGGAGCAGTACTTC
CASSYGTGAEQYF
>TRBJ2-1|-|TRBD1|TRBV7-7
TGTGCCAGCAGCTTCGACCGGGACAGTGAGCAGTTCTTC
CASSFDRDSEQFF
>TRBJ2-3|-|-|TRBV23-1
TGCGCCAGCAGTCAATTCTCCGGCCCGGATACGCAGTATTTT
CASSQFSGPDTQYF
>TRBJ1-1|-|-|TRBV7-8
TGTGCCAGCAGCCGAGGGATAGTTACCATTGAAGCTTTCTTT
CASSRGIVTIEAFF
>TRBJ2-3|-|TRBD1|TRBV18
TGTGCCAGCTCATATTTCACAGGGGGAGGAGATACGCAGTATTTT
CASSYFTGGGDTQYF
>TRBJ2-2|-|-|TRBV3-1/TRBV3-2
TGTGCCAGCAGCCACCTCAGGGGATCGAACACCGGGGAGCTGTTTTTT
CASSHLRGSNTGELFF
>TRBJ1-6|-|-|TRBV9
TGTGCCAGCAGTGGGGGCCTCGCAAATTCACCCCTCCACTTT
CASSGGLANSPLHF
>TRBJ2-2|-|-|TRBV29-1
TGCAGCGTTGTTGGGGTGGGCGGGGAGCTGTTTTTT
CSVVGVGGELFF
>TRBJ2-5|once|-|TRBV3-1/TRBV3-2
TGTGCCAGCAGCCACCAAGAGACCCAGTACTTC
CASSHQETQYF
>TRBJ2-3|-|TRBD2|TRBV5-6
TGTGCCAGCAGCTTGGCCTCGGGGGGGCCAGATACGCAGTATTTT
CASSLASGGPDTQYF
>TRBJ1-5|-|-|TRBV27
TGTGCCAGCAGTTGGAACAGCAATCAGCCCCAGCATTTT
CASSWNSNQPQHF
>TRBJ1-1|medium-sized|-|TRBV18
TGTGCCAGCTACCTATTTAGGGGCATCACTGAAGCTTTCTTT
CASYLFRGITEAFF
>TRBJ2-7|-|TRBD1|TRBV28
TGTGCCAGCAGAAGCCATGGACAGGCCTACGAGCAGTACTTC
CASRSHGQAYEQYF
>TRBJ1-5|-|-|TRBV29-1
TGCAGCGTTGCTAAGGCCTGGGATCAGCCCCAGCATTTT
CSVAKAWDQPQHF
>TRBJ1-5|-|TRBD1|TRBV6-2/TRBV6-3
TGTGCCAGCAGCATGACAGGGATAGGGAATCAGCCCCAGCATTTT
CASSMTGIGNQPQHF
>TRBJ1-1|-|TRBD1|TRBV6-5
TGTGCCAGCAGCCGACAGGGGGCGGACACTGAAGCTTTCTTT
CASSRQGADTEAFF
>TRBJ1-1|-|-|TRBV6-2/TRBV6-3
TGTGCCAGCAGCCCTGGGACGGTCATTATGAACACTGAAGCTTTTTTT
CASSPGTVIMNTEAFF
>TRBJ1-1|few|-|TRBV3-1/TRBV3-2
TGTGCCAGCAGCCAAGATGTCACGGGGATTTTGAACACTGAAGCTTTCTTT
CASSQDVTGILNTEAFF
>TRBJ2-2|few|-|TRBV3-1/TRBV3-2
TGTGCCAGCAGCCCCTACTCTACCGCAGGGGAGCTGTTTTTT
CASSPYSTAGELFF
>TRBJ2-1|-|-|TRBV19
TGTGCCAGTAGTGGACCTTCGTGGGAGCGCTACTCCTACAATGAGCAGTTCTTC
CASSGPSWERYSYNEQFF
>TRBJ2-2|-|-|TRBV6-6
TGTGCCAGCGGGCCGAACACCGGGGAGCTGTTTTTT
CASGPNTGELFF
>TRBJ2-2|-|TRBD2|TRBV3-1/TRBV3-2
TGTGCCAGCAGCTACAGGACTAGGGCGGGCACCGGGGAGCTGTTTTTT
CASSYRTRAGTGELFF
>TRBJ2-7|-|TRBD1|TRBV6-2/TRBV6-3
TGTGCCAGCAGCCCGGACAGGGGCGAGCAGTACTTC
CASSPDRGEQYF
>TRBJ1-1|-|-|TRBV13
TGTGCCAGCGGGGTCTGGGGGCGGGAAGTGCGGACTGAAGCTTTCTTT
CASGVWGREVRTEAFF
>TRBJ1-1|-|-|TRBV30
TGTGCCTGGACAGGGTCGAACACTGAAGCTTTCTTT
CAWTGSNTEAFF
>TRBJ2-1|-|-|TRBV6-2/TRBV6-3
TGTGCCAGCAGTAACCCCAATGAGCAGTTCTTC
CASSNPNEQFF
>TRBJ1-3|-|-|TRBV11-3
TGTGCCAGCAGCTTCCGGTTACCCTCTGGAAACACCATATATTTT
CASSFRLPSGNTIYF
>TRBJ2-3|-|-|TRBV11-3
TGTGCCAGCAGCTCGGGCTCCACAGATACGCAGTATTTT
CASSSGSTDTQYF
>TRBJ1-2|-|-|TRBV5-4
TGTGCCAGCAGCCTAGAAGTGGGGTCGCACCCTGGCTACACCTTC
CASSLEVGSHPGYTF
>TRBJ1-5|-|-|TRBV19
TGTGCCAGTAGTCTCCTCGGGGGGCCCCAGCATTTT
CASSLLGGPQHF
>TRBJ2-3|once|TRBD2|TRBV7-2
TGTGCCAGCAGCTTAGAGCGGGGGTGGACAGATACGCAGTATTTT
CASSLERGWTDTQYF
>TRBJ1-5|-|-|TRBV18
TGTGCCAGCTCACCAACCTCCAACCAGCCCCAGCATTTT
CASSPTSNQPQHF
>TRBJ2-5|-|-|TRBV5-4
TGTGCCAGCAGCTTGATAGGGGCACGGGAGACCCAGTACTTC
CASSLIGARETQYF
>TRBJ1-1|-|TRBD1|TRBV19
TGTGCCAGTAGCCCCGGGACAGGGGTTGAAGCTTTCTTT
CASSPGTGVEAFF
>TRBJ2-7|-|TRBD1|TRBV11-2
TGTGCCAGCAGCCTAAGCCGGGACAGGGTAAACGAGCAGTACTTC
CASSLSRDRVNEQYF
>TRBJ1-4|-|-|TRBV3-1/TRBV3-2
TGTGCCAGCAGCCAAGATGAGGGGACATATTTTGAAAAACTGTTTTTT
CASSQDEGTYFEKLFF
>TRBJ1-2|-|TRBD1|TRBV4-2
TGTGCCAGCAGCCAAGTTTCCAAGGGGGCTGGCTACACCTTC
CASSQVSKGAGYTF
>TRBJ2-7|-|TRBD1|TRBV5-6
TGTGCCAGCACCTACAAGAGGGGGCCTAACTCCTACGAGCAGTACTTC
CASTYKRGPNSYEQYF
>TRBJ1-6|-|-|TRBV5-6
TGTGCCAGCAGCTCGAGCAGGGGAGGGGATAATTCACCCCTCCACTTT
CASSSSRGGDNSPLHF
>TRBJ1-1|-|-|TRBV7-2
TGTGCCAGCAGCCACCGACGGAAGGGCCCGGGGACTGAAGCTTTCTTT
CASSHRRKGPGTEAFF